This TCR beta chain was obtained from a study of early T cells in non-severe SARS-CoV-2 infection. Study-wide background: Alpha and beta chains were unpaired, from unsorted whole-blood bulk RNA.

Researchers attached unique molecular identifiers to individual cDNA molecules. Each CDR3 protein is one row after TCRdb ran MiXCR on the 5' RACE reads. The sample holds tens of thousands of distinct CDR3 sequences; roughly a tenth are singletons and the top ten take 5% to 6.5%. Looked up from germline, CDR1 is MNHNS and CDR2 is SASEGT. With 6 bases removed from V and 3 bases from J, the gap between germline ends came to 15 bases. The CDR3 is 15 residues long. Broader study findings: CD4 and private specificities were missed by VDJdb matching, which favored anti-spike CD8 responses.

This clonotype is termed medium-sized. Its specificity is not known. The sequence came from an adult who was a healthcare worker with PCR-confirmed SARS-CoV-2 infection or an uninfected control (not recorded which). This sample comprised whole blood, obtained at baseline. The gene calls are TRBV6-1 and TRBJ1-5; the D gene is possibly TRBD1 (6 bases). DNA of the CDR3: TGTGCCAGCAGCGAACAAACAGGGCTCAATCAGCCCCAGCATTTT. Translation: CASSEQTGLNQPQHF.